These 5 T cell receptor beta chains were all obtained from the same sample, sequenced in a study of spatial heterogeneity in lung cancer. Time point here: sample taken at primary tumor resection. The study sequenced unsorted whole RNA from tumor, nontumor lung or frozen PBMC. TCRdb itself ran the 5' RACE reads through MiXCR, one entry per CDR3 protein. The sample includes 65,000 to 85,000 distinct CDR3 sequences, approximately 20% of them seen just once. This specimen consisted of PBMCs, obtained at surgery. All receptors derive from a male donor with early-stage non-small cell lung cancer.

The chain uses TRBV5-1 and TRBJ1-1, with 10 bases fitting TRBD1. Germline V gene lookup returns CDR1 SGHRS and CDR2 YFSETQ. This CDR3 comprises 17 residues. V trimming: 5 bases; J trimming: 0 bases; junction bases outside the gene matches: 10. The DNA of the CDR3 is TGCGCCAGCAGTTTAACTCCGGGACAGGGGTTGAACACTGAAGCTTTCTTT. It yields the protein CASSLTPGQGLNTEAFF.

In its sample, this clonotype was seen a few times. The V and J genes are TRBV28 and TRBJ2-7; a weak D match, TRBD2 (5 bases). Germline V gene data show CDR1 as MDHEN and CDR2 as SYDVKM. The CDR3 has 11 residues. V gave up 6 bases and J gave up 6 bases, with 9 bases separating them. The CDR3 region is CASRRAAEQYF. CDR3 nucleotides: TGTGCCAGCAGGCGGGCCGCCGAGCAGTACTTC.

The chain has TRBV24-1 and TRBJ2-5; D not resolved. This CDR3 is built from 14 residues. The germline gives CDR1 KGHDR, CDR2 SFDVKD. V lost 4 bases and J 4 bases, leaving 12 bases between the germline ends. CDR3 amino acids: CATSDTAVRETQYF. The CDR3 DNA reads TGTGCCACCAGTGACACCGCGGTCCGAGAGACCCAGTACTTC.

This clonotype was seen only a few times. The chain employs TRBV12-3 or TRBV12-4 and TRBJ2-6; D not resolved. V was cut by 1 base and J by 4 bases, with 5 bases left in between. The CDR3 covers 14 residues. CDR3 loop: CASSLGGGANVLTF. The CDR3 region has the DNA TGTGCCAGCAGTTTAGGGGGAGGGGCCAACGTCCTGACTTTC.

This rearrangement joins TRBV7-9 to TRBJ1-1, with D perhaps matching TRBD1 (5 bases). Germline CDR1 SEHNR, CDR2 FQNEAQ (reference sequence). The CDR3 has 17 amino acids. The ends were cut back, 5 bases at V and 4 bases at J, with 23 bases in the middle. This chain's CDR3 is CASSPGARGPTITEAFF. Written as DNA, the CDR3 is TGTGCCAGCAGCCCCGGGGCCAGAGGTCCGACAATCACTGAAGCTTTCTTT.